Listed below are T cell receptor beta chains from one sample, sequenced in a study of cytomegalovirus exposure and HLA in healthy donors. The data were produced by immunoSEQ multiplex PCR, yet TCRdb's version contains in-frame clones alone and is incomplete. The profile shows over 100,000 clones, roughly 69% of them singletons. Sequencing was performed on PBMCs. The receptors stem from a woman aged 25-40 years in good health and CMV-seronegative. CDR3s include the opening cysteine and the closing phenylalanine or tryptophan. The D gene is left open where the match is weak.

v_call d_call cdr3_aa
TRBV7-6 TRBD1 CASSSTGTGGYEQYF
TRBV7-3 TRBD1 CASSFTGGSGGYTF
TRBV6-6 NA CASSYSGQEQFF
TRBV27 NA CASSPSEGAVNQPQHF
TRBV6-5 TRBD1 CASSKTGGGYGYTF
TRBV10-3 TRBD1 CAIGTGASGSTDTQYF
TRBV25-1 TRBD1 CASSPGTGSGQYF
TRBV7-9 NA CASSLQINTEAFF
TRBV28 TRBD2 CASSSYTGTSEIEQFF
TRBV6-1 NA CASSRDRSTYEQYF
TRBV4-3 TRBD1 CASSQVRDRVGDGYTF
TRBV27 TRBD1 CASSPGTGKNPLHGYTF
TRBV4-1 TRBD2 CASSQDLETSSGFF
TRBV28 TRBD1 CASSLLDRVAHEQYF
TRBV6-1 NA CAGGSGVHTEAFF
TRBV6-4 TRBD2 CASSVGTSGAHEQFF
TRBV7-3 TRBD1 CASSTTGGTEQYF
TRBV28 NA CASSNEPRGYYGYTF
TRBV5-4 TRBD2 CASSLRGRADGELFF
TRBV6-1 NA CASSEGTEDGYTF
TRBV29-1 NA CSVGPGDTEAFF
TRBV4-2 NA CASSQDSPNGYTF
TRBV28 NA CASSDIGSGANVLTF
TRBV15 NA CATSRRKDREAFF
TRBV10-3 TRBD1 CAISEPGQIWDTDTQYF
TRBV27 TRBD1 CASSLDRGMNEQFF
TRBV11-2 NA CASSSTMGKETQYF
TRBV5-1 NA CASSLQGSTGELFF
TRBV4-1 NA CASSQLVGRGHGYTF
TRBV30 TRBD1 CAWQTGVLNSPLHF
TRBV7-3 TRBD1 CASSLNQQGASGELFF
TRBV7-6 NA CASSPRRGRAWEQFF
TRBV5-1 NA CASSPGGEEGTGELFF
TRBV23-1 NA CASSQGRLSGNTEAFF
TRBV6-5 NA CASSPEGPRAQYF